The clone carrying this T cell receptor beta chain was counted between two and nine times. The antigen is unknown. The data were obtained in a study of T-cell memory formation after mild COVID-19. In the study overall: Largely, TCR clusters stayed within a single donor. Study conclusions and caveats: The authors did not confirm SARS-CoV-2 specificity of second-wave clones peaking day 37. The main location of contracting CD4+ clones was CM and EM, and that of contracting CD8+ clones was EMRA.

cDNA libraries for TCR alpha and TCR beta, carrying sample barcodes and UMIs, came from 5'RACE with constant-segment primers. TCRdb re-derived calls from the 5' RACE reads in MiXCR, one entry per CDR3 protein. The sample includes about 150,000 distinct CDR3 sequences, roughly 15% of them seen just once. The clonotype originates from an adult woman who had mild COVID-19 (a few samples of this study predate the infection). Cell type and time point are not known. The sequenced sample consisted of PBMCs or a T cell subset sorted from them (not recorded which).

The CDR3 is CASSSPRTGSYEQYF. The DNA of the CDR3 is TGTGCCAGCAGCTCGCCCCGGACAGGGTCCTACGAGCAGTACTTC. V and J are TRBV7-2 and TRBJ2-7; TRBD1 agrees at 8 bases. Germline V CDR1 and CDR2: SGHTA, FQGNSA. This CDR3 spans 15 amino acids. Trimming removed 4 bases from V and 1 base from J; junction bases left unmatched: 6.